The 25 T cell receptor beta chains below all came from one sample that was sequenced in a study of T cells in Graves' hyperthyroidism and ophthalmopathy. RNA transcripts yielded amplified TCR beta CDR3 regions. RT-PCR in the first round (using the HTBI primer set) targeted the TCR CDR3. TCRdb analysed the multiplex PCR reads with MiXCR anew, one entry per CDR3 protein. The sample comprises hundreds of thousands of distinct CDR3 sequences, 35% to 45% of which are singletons, and 8% to 9% rests with the top ten. The sequencing sample was made of blood. The source is a man aged 18 to 29 with Graves' hyperthyroidism.

V and J are TRBV7-8 and TRBJ2-7, with TRBD2 identical over 8 bases. Germline V gene data show CDR1 as SGHVS and CDR2 as FQNEAQ. The CDR3 spans 12 residues. V shed 7 bases and J 9 bases; nucleotides not matched to a gene: 8. This CDR3 is CASNGASGPQYF. CDR3 bases: TGTGCCAGCAACGGGGCTAGCGGGCCGCAGTACTTC.

The J gene is TRBJ1-2, the V gene TRBV15; a possible D gene is TRBD1 (5 bases). The germline V gene has CDR1 LNHNV and CDR2 YYDKDF (reference sequence). The CDR3 runs to 17 residues. Trimming stripped 5 bases from V and 3 bases from J, with 22 bases between. Here the CDR3 DNA reads TGTGCCACCAGCTCCTCCTTGGCAGAGGGGTTGGACTATGGCTACACCTTC. Its protein product is CATSSSLAEGLDYGYTF.

This clonotype was seen at least ten times. The rearrangement joins TRBV19 to TRBJ1-4; the D gene is possibly TRBD1 (5 bases). The CDR3 extends over 13 amino acids. Trimming left V 7 bases short and J 8 bases short, with 14 bases between. Germline V gives CDR1 LNHDA, CDR2 SQIVND (reference sequence). The CDR3 loop is CASKGSVGEKLFF. As DNA, the CDR3 is TGTGCCAGTAAGGGGAGCGTGGGAGAAAAACTGTTTTTT.

The sample holds a few counts of this clonotype. Its ends do not fully match the called genes, so a read error is possible. The V and J genes are TRBV7-2 and TRBJ2-6; D is perhaps TRBD1 or TRBD2 (5 bases each). The germline V gene encodes CDR1 SGHTA and CDR2 FQGNSA. The CDR3 sequence is 13 residues long. CDR3 sequence: CASTTDGANVLTF. DNA of the CDR3: TGTGCCAGCACAACGGACGGGGCTAACGTCCTGACTTTC.

On this clonotype itself: The CDR3 does not close with the conserved phenylalanine or tryptophan, likely indicating a read error. No DNA is shown, since the ends of the CDR3 on it are uncertain; the CDR3 is the one TCRdb lists. This chain joins TRBV10-3 and TRBJ1-2; the table's D call, TRBD1, was not checked against the DNA. Germline CDR1 reads ENHRY; CDR2 reads SYGVKD. The CDR3 comprises 10 residues, both ends counted. The chain's CDR3 is CASSEGDISY.

This clonotype occurred a few times. The chain has TRBV7-9 and TRBJ1-1; the D is unclear. Germline CDR1 reads SEHNR; CDR2 reads FQNEAQ (reference sequence). V was clipped by 4 bases and J by 0 bases, with 12 bases between them. CDR3 length equals 15 residues. For the CDR3, the DNA is TGTGCCAGCAGCTCCAATACGGGAATGAACACTGAAGCTTTCTTT. Translated, it gives CASSSNTGMNTEAFF. Supplemented by reference TRBV7-9 and TRBJ1-1, the full variable domain reads DTGVSQNPRHKITKRGQNVTFRCDPISEHNRLYWYRQTLGQGPEFLTYFQNEAQLEKSRLLSDRFSAERPKGSFSTLEIQRTEQGDSAMYLCASSSNTGMNTEAFFGQGTRLTVV.

The chain joins TRBV4-1 to TRBJ2-2; D unresolved. V lost 1 base to trimming and J lost 15 bases, with 6 bases between them. This CDR3 region has 10 residues. Germline V gene lookup returns CDR1 MGHRA and CDR2 YSYEKL. The CDR3 DNA reads TGCGCCAGCAGCCAAGTTGTGTTGTTTTTT. It specifies CASSQVVLFF.

The sample holds a few counts of this clonotype. The gene calls are TRBV5-1 and TRBJ1-2; D unclear. The CDR3 totals 14 residues. With 0 bases removed from V and 5 bases from J, the gap between germline ends came to 11 bases. Germline CDR1 and CDR2: SGHRS and YFSETQ. CDR3 region: CASSLVGWFYGYTF. The CDR3 region has the DNA TGCGCCAGCAGCTTGGTCGGGTGGTTTTATGGCTACACCTTC.

This clonotype was seen ten or more times. The chain combines TRBV5-5 with TRBJ1-4; a possible D gene is TRBD1 (5 bases). The CDR3 contains 13 residues. Trimming shortened V by 4 bases and J by 16 bases, and 20 bases separated the two germline ends. From germline, CDR1 is SGHKS and CDR2 YYEKEE (reference sequence). The CDR3 region has the DNA TGTGCCAGCAGCATGGAGGATAGGACATATCCGTTTTTT. Its translation: CASSMEDRTYPFF.

The chain joins TRBV12-5 to TRBJ1-2, with D unresolved. This CDR3 has 13 residues. V lost 7 bases, J lost 6 bases, and 15 bases lay in between. CDR1 and CDR2 (germline): LGHNT, FRNRAP. CDR3 bases: TGTGCTAGTGCCGAAACAGCCTACCATGGCTACACCTTC. The encoded protein is CASAETAYHGYTF.

The table lists this clonotype with many counts. The rearrangement uses TRBV10-1 and TRBJ1-4; D gene uncertain. V was trimmed by 7 bases and J by 6 bases, leaving 21 bases between them. This CDR3 has 16 residues. The germline V gene has CDR1 WNHNN and CDR2 SYGVQD (reference sequence). The CDR3 reads CASIGPAELIYEKLFF. CDR3 in DNA: TGCGCCAGCATCGGGCCTGCCGAACTGATTTATGAAAAACTGTTTTTT.

This clonotype appeared a few times. The chain joins TRBV12-5 to TRBJ1-2; D gene unclear. Trimming stripped 1 base from V and 6 bases from J, with 12 bases between. CDR3 size: 14 residues. Germline CDR1 reads LGHNT; CDR2 reads FRNRAP. CDR3 region: CASGLAYTGNGYTF. In DNA, the CDR3 is TGTGCTAGTGGTTTGGCCTATACCGGGAATGGCTACACCTTC.

This chain connects TRBV10-3 to TRBJ1-5; perhaps TRBD1 as D (5 bases). Germline CDR1 reads ENHRY; CDR2 reads SYGVKD. V lost 7 bases to trimming and J lost 2 bases, with 15 bases between them. This CDR3 region has 15 residues. The CDR3 loop reads CAIMSEGDGNQPQHF. The DNA of the CDR3 is TGTGCCATCATGTCTGAAGGGGATGGCAATCAGCCCCAGCATTTT.

Worth noting for this clonotype: Just one base apart from a much larger clone, this may be a read error. The chain has TRBV29-1 and TRBJ2-5; no reliable D call. This CDR3 comprises 13 residues. V was trimmed by 2 bases and J by 1 base, leaving 8 bases between them. Germline-derived CDR1 and CDR2 are SQVTM and ANQGSEA. CDR3 nucleotides: TGCAGCGTTGAACCAGGACCCCAAGAGACCCAGTACTTC. Its translation: CSVEPGPQETQYF.

This clonotype was seen repeatedly, ten times or more. This sequence joins TRBV5-1 and TRBJ1-1; D perhaps matches TRBD1 (6 bases). Germline V gene lookup returns CDR1 SGHRS and CDR2 YFSETQ. V was pared by 0 bases and J by 13 bases, with 16 bases between. The CDR3 runs 13 residues. CDR3 sequence: CASSLAGARPVFF. The CDR3 bases are TGCGCCAGCAGCTTGGCAGGGGCGAGGCCCGTTTTCTTT.

V usage is TRBV7-2 and J usage is TRBJ1-1; D gene ambiguous. Trimming pared 0 bases from V and 0 bases from J, leaving 14 bases between. Germline V gives CDR1 SGHTA, CDR2 FQGNSA. The CDR3 totals 17 residues. CDR3 DNA sequence: TGTGCCAGCAGCTTAGCAGGGAGGATTAATATGAACACTGAAGCTTTCTTT. It codes for CASSLAGRINMNTEAFF.

About this clonotype: A much larger clone sits a single nucleotide away, making a read error possible. This chain links TRBV5-1 with TRBJ2-6; 7 bases map to TRBD1. CDR3 length: 14 residues. Germline CDR1 is SGHRS and CDR2 is YFSETQ. The CDR3: CASSLQDRANVLAF. The CDR3 region has the DNA TGCGCCAGCAGCCTCCAAGACAGGGCCAACGTCCTGGCTTTC.

V gene TRBV20-1 combines with J gene TRBJ1-5; D possibly corresponds to TRBD1 (5 bases). Trimming shortened V by 0 bases and J by 6 bases, and 15 bases separated the two germline ends. Germline lookup yields CDR1 DFQATT and CDR2 SNEGSKA (reference sequence). This CDR3 region has 15 residues. This chain's CDR3 is CSARDPRESAQPQHF. The CDR3, as DNA: TGCAGTGCTAGAGATCCCAGGGAGTCGGCTCAGCCCCAGCATTTT.

As for this clonotype: A much larger clone lies a single base off, so this may be a read error. V gene TRBV20-1 combines with J gene TRBJ1-1, with TRBD1 as a possible D gene (5 bases). The V end was cut by 2 bases, the J end by 6 bases, with 7 bases between. This CDR3 comprises 11 residues. CDR1 and CDR2 (germline): DFQATT, SNEGSKA (reference sequence). The DNA for the CDR3 is TGCAGTGCTAGATTGGGGGCTGAAGCTTTCTTT. This translates into CSARLGAEAFF.

The rearrangement uses TRBV15 and TRBJ2-5; tentative D call: TRBD2 (6 bases). There are 15 residues in the CDR3. The ends were cut back, 3 bases at V and 1 base at J, with 12 bases in the middle. Germline V CDR1 and CDR2: LNHNV, YYDKDF (reference sequence). CDR3 region: CATSSPRDSQETQYF. DNA for the CDR3: TGTGCCACCAGCAGTCCCCGGGACTCCCAAGAGACCCAGTACTTC.

This clonotype is a singleton in its sample. The chain carries TRBV2 and TRBJ1-1, with a tentative D call TRBD1 (5 bases). Germline CDR1 and CDR2: SNHLY and FYNNEI. This CDR3 has 14 amino acids. The germline V and J ends were trimmed by 5 bases and 3 bases, with 13 bases remaining between them. CDR3 loop: CASSSLGEDTEAFF. The CDR3 nucleotides are TGTGCCAGCAGTTCCCTAGGGGAGGACACTGAAGCTTTCTTT.

Of note for this clonotype: A much larger clone lies a single base off, so this may be a read error. Given the absence of the conserved phenylalanine or tryptophan at the CDR3 end, a read error is likely. The chain uses TRBV29-1 and TRBJ2-7; possibly TRBD1 for D (5 bases). The CDR3 consists of 13 residues. Trimming removed 7 bases at V and 1 base at J, with 14 bases between. The germline gives CDR1 SQVTM, CDR2 ANQGSEA. The CDR3 is CSATRDSSYEQYL. The CDR3 nucleotides read TGCAGCGCAACCCGAGACAGTTCCTACGAGCAGTACCTC.

This chain connects TRBV10-3 to TRBJ2-6; D gene unclear. Germline CDR1 is ENHRY and CDR2 is SYGVKD. The CDR3 loop spans 13 amino acids. Trimming took 5 bases from V and 4 from J, leaving 6 bases between them. As DNA, the CDR3 is TGTGCCATCAGTCCCGGGGGGGCCAACGTCCTGACTTTC. Translating it yields CAISPGGANVLTF.

This rearrangement joins TRBV6-6 to TRBJ1-2; 9 bases are shared with TRBD1. Germline trimming cut 2 bases from V and 2 bases from J; bases unmatched to any gene: 6. This CDR3 has 16 amino acids. CDR1 and CDR2 (germline): MNHNY, SVGAGI (reference sequence). For the CDR3, the DNA is TGTGCCAGCAGTTACGTACAGGGGGCGCGAAACTATGGCTACACCTTC. Protein product: CASSYVQGARNYGYTF.

About this clonotype itself: At one of its ends the junction is not consistent with the germline gene, which may arise from a read error. This chain links TRBV2 with TRBJ1-6; D ambiguous. This CDR3 is 13 amino acids long. In germline, CDR1 is SNHLY, CDR2 FYNNEI. CDR3 loop: CASMNAGNSPLHF. CDR3 in DNA: TGTGCCAGCATGAACGCCGGAAATTCACCCCTCCACTTC.